These 13 T cell receptor beta chains were all obtained from the same sample, sequenced in a study of T cell repertoires in ileal Crohn's disease. The repertoire was sequenced with immunoSEQ multiplex PCR; TCRdb's copy has only in-frame clones and lacks some. The sample shows about 5,200 clones, roughly four fifths of them seen only once. Material: ileal tissue. The receptors were sampled from an adult with Crohn's disease.

The chain uses TRBV7-9 and TRBJ2-2; possibly TRBD2 for D (6 bases). V gave up 5 bases and J gave up 1 base, with 17 bases separating them. Germline CDR1 is SEHNR and CDR2 is FQNEAQ (reference sequence). This CDR3 has 17 amino acids. Written as DNA, the CDR3 is TGTGCCAGCAGCGACCGGGCCGGGACTGGGAACACCGGGGAGCTGTTTTTT. Encoded protein: CASSDRAGTGNTGELFF.

The chain links TRBV5-5 to TRBJ1-2; 7 bases align to TRBD1. The V and J ends lost 0 bases and 4 bases, in that order; junction bases with no gene match: 9. The CDR3 runs to 16 residues. Germline CDR1 and CDR2: SGHKS and YYEKEE (reference sequence). The DNA of the CDR3 is TGTGCCAGCAGCTTGGCCGCAGACAGGGTAGCCTATGGCTACACCTTC. Amino acids: CASSLAADRVAYGYTF.

The chain couples TRBV7-2 to TRBJ1-6, with D possibly TRBD1 on 6 matching bases. The CDR3 covers 16 residues. V lost 6 bases to trimming and J lost 9 bases, with 21 bases between them. The germline V gene has CDR1 SGHTA and CDR2 FQGNSA. The DNA of the CDR3 is TGTGCCAGCAGGTTAACCGCAGGGGATACAGGTTCACCCCTCCACTTT. Amino acid sequence: CASRLTAGDTGSPLHF.

The rearrangement uses TRBV9 and TRBJ1-6; D gene ambiguous. V was trimmed by 6 bases and J by 0 bases, leaving 10 bases between them. This CDR3 region has 15 residues. Per the germline V gene, CDR1 is SGDLS and CDR2 is YYNGEE. The CDR3 spells CASTPGSSYNSPLHF. The CDR3 nucleotides are TGTGCCAGCACCCCCGGTAGCTCCTATAATTCACCCCTCCACTTT.

The rearrangement joins TRBV4-3 to TRBJ1-3; D is unresolved. V was shortened by 0 bases and J by 2 bases, with 11 bases between the two germline ends. Germline assignment: CDR1 LGHNA and CDR2 YSLEER. The CDR3 is 16 residues long. The chain's CDR3 is CASSQDLPGTGNTIYF. CDR3 in DNA: TGCGCCAGCAGCCAAGATCTCCCCGGGACTGGAAACACCATATATTTT.

The genes are TRBV4-2 and TRBJ1-2, with a tentative D call TRBD1 (5 bases). Germline V gene data show CDR1 as LGHNA and CDR2 as YNFKEQ. Trimming left V 0 bases short and J 4 bases short, with 15 bases between. The CDR3 is 16 amino acids. In nucleotides, the CDR3 is TGTGCCAGCAGCCAAGATGAGACAGCAGACCCCTATGGCTACACCTTC. Encoded protein: CASSQDETADPYGYTF.

The J gene is TRBJ1-3, the V gene TRBV11-2, with TRBD1 matching 10 bases. This CDR3 spans 17 amino acids. The V segment lost 4 bases and the J segment 2 bases; nucleotides outside the gene matches: 8. Germline loops: CDR1 SGHAT, CDR2 FQNNGV. The DNA of the CDR3 is TGTGCCAGCAGCTCCGGGACAGGGGTGTTTGCTGGAAACACCATATATTTT. This translates into CASSSGTGVFAGNTIYF.

The rearrangement joins TRBV19 to TRBJ1-5, with a weak D call TRBD1 (5 bases). The CDR3 contains 17 residues. Germline V lookup: CDR1 LNHDA, CDR2 SQIVND (reference sequence). V was clipped by 8 bases and J by 1 base, with 21 bases between them. The CDR3 DNA reads TGTGCCAGTCCTAACCCCTCCGGGGGGATAAGCAATCAGCCCCAGCATTTT. Protein: CASPNPSGGISNQPQHF. Filled out from reference TRBV19 and TRBJ1-5, the complete variable domain reads DGGITQSPKYLFRKEGQNVTLSCEQNLNHDAMYWYRQDPGQGLRLIYYSQIVNDFQKGDIAEGYSVSREKKESFPLTVTSAQKNPTAFYLCASPNPSGGISNQPQHFGDGTRLSIL.

The chain combines TRBV28 with TRBJ2-1; 12 bases match TRBD2. V dropped 0 bases and J dropped 8; count of bases not matched to a gene: 8. Germline CDR1 and CDR2: MDHEN and SYDVKM. CDR3 length: 17 amino acids. The CDR3 region has the DNA TGTGCCAGCAGTTTATGGAGACTAGCGGGAGAGGGTGATGAGCAGTTCTTC. Residues: CASSLWRLAGEGDEQFF.

The sample holds one count of this clone. The chain combines TRBV7-2 with TRBJ1-1; D is unclear. Germline V CDR1 and CDR2: SGHTA, FQGNSA. The CDR3 has 14 amino acids. The V gene lost 1 base and the J gene lost 1 base, with 7 bases spanning the gap. The CDR3 spells CASSLVLANTEAFF. CDR3 nucleotide sequence: TGTGCCAGCAGCTTAGTTTTGGCGAACACTGAAGCTTTCTTT.

V usage is TRBV7-2 and J usage is TRBJ2-6; tentative D call: TRBD1 (5 bases). The V end was cut by 1 base, the J end by 0 bases, with 16 bases between. The CDR3 contains 19 residues. Germline V CDR1 and CDR2: SGHTA, FQGNSA. The CDR3, as DNA: TGTGCCAGCAGCTTAGTAGGGGCCCCAACCAGCTCTGGGGCCAACGTCCTGACTTTC. It yields the protein CASSLVGAPTSSGANVLTF.

V usage is TRBV7-8 and J usage is TRBJ1-1; a weak D match, TRBD1 (5 bases). This CDR3 has 13 amino acids. Germline V gene lookup returns CDR1 SGHVS and CDR2 FQNEAQ. V lost 1 base and J 5 bases, leaving 8 bases between the germline ends. The CDR3 loop is CASSLGGATEAFF. In nucleotides, the CDR3 is TGTGCCAGCAGCTTAGGGGGCGCGACTGAAGCTTTCTTT.

The rearrangement joins TRBV5-6 to TRBJ1-5, with D perhaps matching TRBD1 (6 bases). Germline V gives CDR1 SGHDT, CDR2 YYEEEE. This CDR3 comprises 17 residues. The V and J ends lost 1 base and 1 base respectively, with 15 bases between them. The CDR3 region is CASSLWGGALSNQPQHF. CDR3 nucleotides: TGTGCCAGCAGCTTGTGGGGGGGGGCACTAAGCAATCAGCCCCAGCATTTT.